A single TCR beta chain is shown here with its context. Its antigen remains unknown. These data come from a study of T cell responses to AZD1222 COVID-19 vaccine. Study-level findings and limits: Clonal diversity was possibly underestimated, and the donors were mostly white British, with more females.

This CDR3 comprises 17 residues. Trimming cost V 0 bases and J 5 bases; bases outside gene matches: 10. Germline loops: CDR1 MGHRA, CDR2 YSYEKL. Sequenced by immunoSEQ multiplex PCR; TCRdb stores in-frame clones only, minus some. Among 90,000 to 120,000 clones listed, about 90% were seen once. The source of this sequence is an adult who received the AZD1222 COVID-19 vaccine. The chain uses TRBV4-1 and TRBJ2-3, with 8 bases that match TRBD2. The sequencing here drew on peripheral blood, taken 28 days after the second AZD1222 dose. The CDR3 region is CASSQDQPGTRIDTQYF. CDR3 nucleotide sequence: TGCGCCAGCAGCCAAGATCAACCCGGGACTAGAATAGATACGCAGTATTTT.